Listed below are T cell receptor beta chains from one sample, sequenced in a study of T cells in Graves' hyperthyroidism and ophthalmopathy. TCRdb re-called the multiplex PCR reads through MiXCR, storing one row per CDR3 protein. The sample carries about 690,000 distinct CDR3 sequences, roughly 17% recorded once. Sequencing was performed on blood. These receptors all come from a man between 45 and 60 years old with Graves' hyperthyroidism. CDR3s include the opening cysteine and the closing phenylalanine or tryptophan.

V gene: TRBV20-1
CDR3 protein: CSARESGRARHEQFF

V gene: TRBV12-3/TRBV12-4
CDR3 protein: CASTHRATDTEAFF

V gene: TRBV7-9
CDR3 protein: CGGGTASGANVLTF

V gene: TRBV19
CDR3 protein: CASSISSGLDHPQFF

V gene: TRBV29-1
CDR3 protein: CSVDFPVVYQETQYF

V gene: TRBV11-2
CDR3 protein: CASSPTRFDEQFF

V gene: TRBV12-3/TRBV12-4
CDR3 protein: CASSSGQSSYNSPLHF

V gene: TRBV6-1
CDR3 protein: CASKSGTANTEAFF

V gene: TRBV6-1
CDR3 protein: CASSEGPLRGDTQYF

V gene: TRBV28
CDR3 protein: CASSPGEGRTNEKLFF

V gene: TRBV7-9
CDR3 protein: CASSRKPGLAATDTQYF

V gene: TRBV7-3
CDR3 protein: CASSLIAGVNEQFF

V gene: TRBV10-3
CDR3 protein: CAISAETVQPQHF

V gene: TRBV29-1
CDR3 protein: CSVREQGETQYF

V gene: TRBV28
CDR3 protein: CASSLWTDFNYGYTF